These T cell receptor beta chains were read from a single sample in a study of blood T cell repertoires in COVID-19. Sequencing was performed with immunoSEQ multiplex PCR; in TCRdb, only in-frame clones are kept and a portion is missing. The table has about 150,000 clones, roughly 80% seen once. The sample consisted of peripheral blood. These receptors all stem from a man in his sixties with acute or convalescent COVID-19. The CDR3 runs from the conserved cysteine through the conserved F or W. Fields, in order: D gene, J gene, V gene, clone size, CDR3 DNA, CDR3 protein. D genes are given only for firm matches. Clone size is stated in some rows and not others, as once, few, many or a class when expanded.

d_gene: -
j_gene: TRBJ1-6
v_gene: TRBV6-6
abundance: -
CDR3nt: TGTGCCAGCAGTTACAGGTCCGCGGGCCAGGGACTACCCCTCCACTTT
CDR3aa: CASSYRSAGQGLPLHF

d_gene: -
j_gene: TRBJ2-2
v_gene: TRBV18
abundance: -
CDR3nt: TGTGCCAGCTCACCACCGGTCAGGGTGGGCACCGGGGAGCTGTTTTTT
CDR3aa: CASSPPVRVGTGELFF

d_gene: -
j_gene: TRBJ1-4
v_gene: TRBV6-5
abundance: -
CDR3nt: TGTGCCAGCAGTTACAGGGGATCGGGAAAACTGTTTTTT
CDR3aa: CASSYRGSGKLFF

d_gene: -
j_gene: TRBJ1-2
v_gene: TRBV15
abundance: -
CDR3nt: TGTGCCACCAGCAGAGATCACGAGGGCGTCTATGGCTACACCTTC
CDR3aa: CATSRDHEGVYGYTF

d_gene: TRBD2
j_gene: TRBJ2-7
v_gene: TRBV4-3
abundance: -
CDR3nt: TGCGCCAGCAGCCAAGCCACCCTGTTTAGCGGGGGGGAGACCTACGAGCAGTACTTC
CDR3aa: CASSQATLFSGGETYEQYF

d_gene: -
j_gene: TRBJ2-1
v_gene: TRBV19
abundance: -
CDR3nt: TGTGCCAGTAGTATTTCCAAGGGAGGTGAGCAGTTCTTC
CDR3aa: CASSISKGGEQFF

d_gene: -
j_gene: TRBJ2-3
v_gene: TRBV5-1
abundance: -
CDR3nt: TGCGCCAGCAGCCGGGACTCCACAGATACGCAGTATTTT
CDR3aa: CASSRDSTDTQYF

d_gene: TRBD2
j_gene: TRBJ2-1
v_gene: TRBV4-1
abundance: -
CDR3nt: TGCGCCAGCAGCCAAGGGGCTAGCGGGGGGGCCTACAATGAGCAGTTCTTC
CDR3aa: CASSQGASGGAYNEQFF

d_gene: TRBD1
j_gene: TRBJ1-2
v_gene: TRBV14
abundance: -
CDR3nt: TGTGCCAGCAGCCAATTATCACCGGGACAGCCAAACTATGGCTACACCTTC
CDR3aa: CASSQLSPGQPNYGYTF

d_gene: -
j_gene: TRBJ2-1
v_gene: TRBV6-6
abundance: -
CDR3nt: TGTGCCAGCAGTTACTCGATCCTCAGGGGCGATGAGCAGTTCTTC
CDR3aa: CASSYSILRGDEQFF

d_gene: TRBD1
j_gene: TRBJ1-6
v_gene: TRBV25-1
abundance: -
CDR3nt: TGTGCCAGCAGTCTGACCGGGACAGGGTCACCCCTCCACTTT
CDR3aa: CASSLTGTGSPLHF

d_gene: -
j_gene: TRBJ1-3
v_gene: TRBV3-1/TRBV3-2
abundance: -
CDR3nt: TGTGCCAGCAGCCCCATCCGAGACAGAGAACTTAGCTCTGGAAACACCATATATTTT
CDR3aa: CASSPIRDRELSSGNTIYF

d_gene: TRBD1
j_gene: TRBJ1-2
v_gene: TRBV7-2
abundance: -
CDR3nt: TGTGCCAGCAGCACCGGGACAGGGGAGCGTAGGGGCTACACCTTC
CDR3aa: CASSTGTGERRGYTF

d_gene: -
j_gene: TRBJ1-1
v_gene: TRBV21-1
abundance: -
CDR3nt: TGTGCCAGCAGCAGGGGGACAGGGGGCGTTATTGAGGCTTTCTTT
CDR3aa: CASSRGTGGVIEAFF

d_gene: TRBD2
j_gene: TRBJ2-7
v_gene: TRBV24-1
abundance: few
CDR3nt: TGTGCCACCAGTGATAATGGCGGGAGCGGATCCTACGAGCAGTACTTC
CDR3aa: CATSDNGGSGSYEQYF

d_gene: -
j_gene: TRBJ1-6
v_gene: TRBV7-2
abundance: -
CDR3nt: TGTGCCAGCAGCTTAGGGGGAGGGAGCTCCTATAATTCACCCCTCCACTTT
CDR3aa: CASSLGGGSSYNSPLHF

d_gene: TRBD1
j_gene: TRBJ1-4
v_gene: TRBV30
abundance: -
CDR3nt: TGTGCCTGGGGGCCCGGACAGGGCTATGAAAAACTGTTTTTT
CDR3aa: CAWGPGQGYEKLFF

d_gene: TRBD1
j_gene: TRBJ2-7
v_gene: TRBV19
abundance: -
CDR3nt: TGTGCCAGCAGGGACAGGGCCCTCTCCTACGAGCAGTACTTC
CDR3aa: CASRDRALSYEQYF

d_gene: -
j_gene: TRBJ1-1
v_gene: TRBV3-1/TRBV3-2
abundance: -
CDR3nt: TGTGCCAGCAGCCTCGGCGAGGACACTGAAGCTTTCTTT
CDR3aa: CASSLGEDTEAFF

d_gene: TRBD1
j_gene: TRBJ1-5
v_gene: TRBV7-9
abundance: -
CDR3nt: TGTGCCAGCAGCTTAGGAGATGGGACAGGTCCCAATCAGCCCCAGCATTTT
CDR3aa: CASSLGDGTGPNQPQHF

d_gene: -
j_gene: TRBJ2-1
v_gene: TRBV28
abundance: -
CDR3nt: TGTGCCAGCAATCGGGGCTACAATGAGCAGTTCTTC
CDR3aa: CASNRGYNEQFF

d_gene: TRBD1
j_gene: TRBJ2-2
v_gene: TRBV20-1
abundance: -
CDR3nt: TGCAGTGCTAGTAGGGGGCGGACCGGGGAGCTGTTTTTT
CDR3aa: CSASRGRTGELFF

d_gene: -
j_gene: TRBJ2-2
v_gene: TRBV9
abundance: -
CDR3nt: TGTGCCAGCAGCGTAGTAGGGCAGGGGCGCACCGGGGAGCTGTTTTTT
CDR3aa: CASSVVGQGRTGELFF

d_gene: -
j_gene: TRBJ1-2
v_gene: TRBV5-1
abundance: -
CDR3nt: TGCGCCAGCAGCTTGGGCCAGGGGTCGGTCTTTAACTATGGCTACACCTTC
CDR3aa: CASSLGQGSVFNYGYTF

d_gene: TRBD1
j_gene: TRBJ1-2
v_gene: TRBV18
abundance: -
CDR3nt: TGTGCCAGCTCTCCCGGGACAGACTATGGCTACACCTTC
CDR3aa: CASSPGTDYGYTF

d_gene: -
j_gene: TRBJ2-1
v_gene: TRBV27
abundance: -
CDR3nt: TGTGCCAGCCGCCTAGGGGGTTACAATGAGCAGTTCTTC
CDR3aa: CASRLGGYNEQFF

d_gene: -
j_gene: TRBJ1-1
v_gene: TRBV28
abundance: -
CDR3nt: TGTGCCAGCAGTTTATATACGGGAAACACTGAAGCTTTCTTT
CDR3aa: CASSLYTGNTEAFF

d_gene: -
j_gene: TRBJ2-2
v_gene: TRBV7-9
abundance: once
CDR3nt: TGTGCCAGCAGCCCGGGGGCGGGGGTCGCCGGGGAGCTGTTTTTT
CDR3aa: CASSPGAGVAGELFF

d_gene: TRBD1
j_gene: TRBJ1-1
v_gene: TRBV7-9
abundance: -
CDR3nt: TGTGCCAGCAGCTTAGAGGGGGCCACCACTGAAGCTTTCTTT
CDR3aa: CASSLEGATTEAFF

d_gene: -
j_gene: TRBJ1-3
v_gene: TRBV5-6
abundance: -
CDR3nt: TGTGCCAGCAGCTTGGACAGGTCATCTGGAAACACCATATATTTT
CDR3aa: CASSLDRSSGNTIYF

d_gene: -
j_gene: TRBJ2-1
v_gene: TRBV5-1
abundance: -
CDR3nt: TGCGCCAGCAGCTATACGGGACTCTCCGCGAATACCAATGAGCAGTTCTTC
CDR3aa: CASSYTGLSANTNEQFF

d_gene: TRBD2
j_gene: TRBJ2-3
v_gene: TRBV6-6
abundance: -
CDR3nt: TGTGCCAGCACCTTGGGGAGGCGGGGGAGCACAGATACGCAGTATTTT
CDR3aa: CASTLGRRGSTDTQYF

d_gene: TRBD2
j_gene: TRBJ2-1
v_gene: TRBV11-3
abundance: few
CDR3nt: TGTGCCAGCAGCTCTAGCGGGGGGGCCTACAATGAGCAGTTCTTC
CDR3aa: CASSSSGGAYNEQFF

d_gene: TRBD1
j_gene: TRBJ1-4
v_gene: TRBV5-4
abundance: -
CDR3nt: TGTGCCAGCAGCTTACAGGGGGCGCGTAATGAAAAACTGTTTTTT
CDR3aa: CASSLQGARNEKLFF

d_gene: -
j_gene: TRBJ1-1
v_gene: TRBV12-3/TRBV12-4
abundance: -
CDR3nt: TGTGCCAGCAGGGGGCCCTGGAACACTGAAGCTTTCTTT
CDR3aa: CASRGPWNTEAFF

d_gene: TRBD1
j_gene: TRBJ2-7
v_gene: TRBV4-2
abundance: -
CDR3nt: TGTGCCAGCAGCCAAGACCCCCCCCGCCCGGACAGGGCCCCCTACGAGCAGTACTTC
CDR3aa: CASSQDPPRPDRAPYEQYF

d_gene: TRBD1
j_gene: TRBJ1-1
v_gene: TRBV5-5
abundance: -
CDR3nt: TGTGCCAGCAGCTTCGACAGGGTCACTGAAGCTTTCTTT
CDR3aa: CASSFDRVTEAFF

d_gene: -
j_gene: TRBJ2-3
v_gene: TRBV7-2
abundance: -
CDR3nt: TGTGCCAGCAGCTTAGTGGCGGGCACAGATACGCAGTATTTT
CDR3aa: CASSLVAGTDTQYF

d_gene: -
j_gene: TRBJ2-7
v_gene: TRBV29-1
abundance: -
CDR3nt: TGCAGCAAAATCTGCGCCTCCTACGAGCAGTACTTC
CDR3aa: CSKICASYEQYF

d_gene: -
j_gene: TRBJ1-2
v_gene: TRBV6-5
abundance: -
CDR3nt: TGTGCCAGCAGTTACTCGGGGCAGGGAAGGTATGGCTACACCTTC
CDR3aa: CASSYSGQGRYGYTF

d_gene: TRBD1
j_gene: TRBJ2-7
v_gene: TRBV6-6
abundance: few
CDR3nt: TGTGCCAGCAGTAACAGGGGCCCTACCTACGAGCAGTACTTC
CDR3aa: CASSNRGPTYEQYF

d_gene: TRBD1
j_gene: TRBJ2-7
v_gene: TRBV15
abundance: -
CDR3nt: TGTGCCACCGGGACAGGGGGCGAGCAGTACTTC
CDR3aa: CATGTGGEQYF

d_gene: TRBD1
j_gene: TRBJ2-1
v_gene: TRBV4-1
abundance: -
CDR3nt: TGCGCCAGCAGCCAAGGGCCGGGACAGGGTCGGAATGAGCAGTTCTTC
CDR3aa: CASSQGPGQGRNEQFF